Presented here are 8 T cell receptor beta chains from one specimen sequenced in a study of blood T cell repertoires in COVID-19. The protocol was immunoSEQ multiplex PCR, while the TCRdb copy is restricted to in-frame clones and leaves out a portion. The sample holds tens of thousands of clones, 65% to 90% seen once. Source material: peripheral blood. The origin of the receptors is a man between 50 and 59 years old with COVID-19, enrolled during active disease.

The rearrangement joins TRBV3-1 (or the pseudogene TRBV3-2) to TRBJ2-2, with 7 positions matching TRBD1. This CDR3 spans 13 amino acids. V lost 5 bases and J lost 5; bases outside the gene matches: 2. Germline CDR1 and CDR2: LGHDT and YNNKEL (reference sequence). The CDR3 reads CASSDRATGELFF. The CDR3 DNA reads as TGTGCCAGCAGCGACAGGGCTACCGGGGAGCTGTTTTTT.

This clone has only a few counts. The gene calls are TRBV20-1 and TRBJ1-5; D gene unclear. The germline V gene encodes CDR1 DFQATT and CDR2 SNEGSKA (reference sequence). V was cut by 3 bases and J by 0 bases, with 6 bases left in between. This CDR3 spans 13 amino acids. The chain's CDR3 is CSASIGSNQPQHF. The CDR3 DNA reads TGCAGTGCTAGTATCGGTAGCAATCAGCCCCAGCATTTT.

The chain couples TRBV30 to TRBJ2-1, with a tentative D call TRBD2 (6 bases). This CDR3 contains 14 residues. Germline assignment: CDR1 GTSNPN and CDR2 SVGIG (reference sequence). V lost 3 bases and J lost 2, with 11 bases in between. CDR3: CAWRAGTPYNEQFF. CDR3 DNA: TGTGCCTGGAGGGCCGGGACTCCCTACAATGAGCAGTTCTTC. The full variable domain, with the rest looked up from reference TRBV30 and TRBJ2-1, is SQTIHQWPATLVQPVGSPLSLECTVEGTSNPNLYWYRQAAGRGLQLLFYSVGIGQISSEVPQNLSASRPQDRQFILSSKKLLLSDSGFYLCAWRAGTPYNEQFFGPGTRLTVL.

The CDR3 nucleotides read TGCGCCAGCAGAGGGGTTGGGAGGACTCCTGACACAGATACGCAGTATTTT. It yields the protein CASRGVGRTPDTDTQYF. The rearrangement links TRBV10-2 to TRBJ2-3; D might be TRBD2 (6 bases). The CDR3 loop spans 17 amino acids. Germline V lookup: CDR1 WSHSY, CDR2 SAAADI. Trimming took off 6 bases at V and 2 bases at J, with 21 bases between the two ends.

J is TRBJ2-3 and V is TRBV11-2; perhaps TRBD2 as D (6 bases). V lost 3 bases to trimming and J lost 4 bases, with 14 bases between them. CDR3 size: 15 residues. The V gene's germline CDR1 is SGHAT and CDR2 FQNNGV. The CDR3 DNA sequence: TGTGCCAGCAGCTTGCTGCAGGGAGGTGCAGATACGCAGTATTTT. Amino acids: CASSLLQGGADTQYF.

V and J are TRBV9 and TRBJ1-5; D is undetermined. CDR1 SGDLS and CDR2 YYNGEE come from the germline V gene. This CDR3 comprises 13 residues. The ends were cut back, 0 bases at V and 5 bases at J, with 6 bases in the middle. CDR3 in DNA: TGTGCCAGCAGCGTAGCCCCCGATCAGCCCCAGCATTTT. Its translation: CASSVAPDQPQHF.

The CDR3, as DNA: TGTGCCACCAGTAGAGGGGGAGTCACTGAAGCTTTCTTT. It specifies CATSRGGVTEAFF. The chain combines TRBV24-1 with TRBJ1-1; D is possibly TRBD1 (6 bases). Per the germline V gene, CDR1 is KGHDR and CDR2 is SFDVKD. The CDR3 runs 13 residues. V was trimmed by 6 bases and J by 4 bases, leaving 11 bases between them.

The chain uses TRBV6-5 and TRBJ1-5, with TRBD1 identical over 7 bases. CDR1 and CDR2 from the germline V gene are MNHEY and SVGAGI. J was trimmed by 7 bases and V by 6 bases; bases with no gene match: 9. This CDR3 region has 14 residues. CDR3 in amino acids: CASRTTGVGQPQHF. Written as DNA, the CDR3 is TGTGCCAGCAGGACTACAGGGGTCGGACAGCCCCAGCATTTT.